What follows describes a single TCR beta chain. It was with random hexamers that roughly 0.45 to 1 ug RNA was reverse transcribed. TCRdb called the immunoSEQ multiplex PCR reads again in MiXCR, with one record for every CDR3 protein. The sample has around 180,000 distinct CDR3 sequences, roughly 94% seen once. The CDR3 totals 15 residues. V was trimmed by 0 bases and J by 4 bases, leaving 13 bases between them. Germline V lookup: CDR1 GTSNPN, CDR2 SVGIG (reference sequence). This sample is part of a study of CD8 T cells in Susac syndrome. Sequenced: CD4+ T cells from PBMCs. This receptor was obtained from a human donor with Susac syndrome. The chain is built from TRBV30 and TRBJ2-1; D not resolved. CDR3 protein: CAWSVLTNPYNEQFF. CDR3 DNA: TGTGCCTGGAGTGTACTTACTAATCCTTACAATGAGCAGTTCTTC.